The 10 T cell receptor beta chains below come from one sample, sequenced in a study of T cells in narcolepsy. Produced via immunoSEQ multiplex PCR; TCRdb's table is partial and in-frame only. Here the sample spans some 33,000 clones, roughly 90% being singletons. The material sequenced was CD45RA- memory CD4+ T cells from PBMCs. Receptors originate from a human donor with narcolepsy.

V usage is TRBV5-6 and J usage is TRBJ1-1, with a possible D match to TRBD1 (6 bases). The CDR3 runs 16 residues. Trimming stripped 0 bases from V and 3 bases from J, with 15 bases between. Germline-derived CDR1 and CDR2 are SGHDT and YYEEEE. CDR3 sequence (DNA): TGTGCCAGCAGCTTGGTCCGGACAGCCTTAGACACTGAAGCTTTCTTT. Translating gives CASSLVRTALDTEAFF.

The chain links TRBV30 to TRBJ2-6; no definite D call. The CDR3 runs to 11 residues. With 3 bases removed from V and 9 bases from J, the gap between germline ends came to 6 bases. Germline V CDR1 and CDR2: GTSNPN, SVGIG (reference sequence). The CDR3 is CAWRPRNVLTF. In nucleotides, the CDR3 is TGTGCCTGGAGACCCCGCAACGTCCTGACTTTC.

This sequence joins TRBV28 and TRBJ1-1; D is possibly TRBD1 (6 bases). CDR1 is MDHEN and CDR2 is SYDVKM in the germline V gene. The CDR3 runs to 13 residues. For the CDR3, the DNA is TGTGGGAGCATGGGGGGCCCGAACACTGAAGCTTTCTTT. Translated, it gives CGSMGGPNTEAFF.

The rearrangement uses TRBV27 and TRBJ2-5, with D possibly TRBD2 on 7 matching bases. Germline V gene lookup returns CDR1 MNHEY and CDR2 SMNVEV (reference sequence). Trimming removed 0 bases at V and 5 bases at J, with 19 bases between. The CDR3 extends over 17 amino acids. Here the CDR3 reads CASSLSIFPGGSETQYF. In DNA form, the CDR3 reads TGTGCCAGCAGTTTATCGATATTCCCGGGGGGCTCGGAGACCCAGTACTTC.

This chain links TRBV7-2 with TRBJ2-7; 11 bases line up with TRBD2. The CDR3 runs to 15 residues. The ends lost 5 bases at V and 5 bases at J; junction bases unmatched: 8. Germline CDR1 and CDR2: SGHTA and FQGNSA. In DNA form, the CDR3 reads TGTGCCAGCAGCAGGCCCCTAGCGGGAGGCCACGAGCAGTACTTC. Its protein product is CASSRPLAGGHEQYF.

About this clone: This sample also contains other DNA sequences that code for the same CDR3. The rearrangement links TRBV19 to TRBJ2-3, with a weak D call TRBD2 (5 bases). Trimming pared 7 bases from V and 4 bases from J, leaving 18 bases between. Germline CDR1 and CDR2: LNHDA and SQIVND (reference sequence). CDR3 length: 15 residues. CDR3 DNA sequence: TGTGCCAGTAAAATTGGTCGGGGTGGGGCAGATACGCAGTATTTT. It translates to CASKIGRGGADTQYF.

As regards this clone: The germline gene is not matched at one end of the junction; a read error may be the cause. The J gene is TRBJ2-5, the V gene TRBV9; 9 nucleotides line up with TRBD2. Germline CDR1 reads SGDLS; CDR2 reads YYNGEE. This CDR3 comprises 13 residues. CDR3 nucleotide sequence: TGTGCCAGTAGCGGGGGACTTCAAGAGACCCAGTACTTC. It encodes CASSGGLQETQYF.

This clone was counted between two and nine times. The rearrangement uses TRBV6-4 and TRBJ2-3; 13 bases fit TRBD2. V lost 2 bases and J lost 2; bases outside the gene matches: 4. Germline CDR1 MRHNA, CDR2 SNTAGT. The CDR3 has 17 amino acids. The CDR3 DNA reads TGTGCCAGCAGTGACAAGACTAGCGGGGGGCCCACAGATACGCAGTATTTT. It yields the protein CASSDKTSGGPTDTQYF.

This clone showed up just a few times. The rearrangement joins TRBV19 to TRBJ1-1, with a possible D match to TRBD1 (6 bases). Germline V gene data show CDR1 as LNHDA and CDR2 as SQIVND (reference sequence). The V gene lost 5 bases and the J gene lost 8 bases, with 21 bases spanning the gap. The CDR3 has 15 amino acids. CDR3 in DNA: TGTGCCAGTAGTCCCCCCGGGGGCCCGCAGGCCGAAGCTTTCTTT. It yields the protein CASSPPGGPQAEAFF.

The chain couples TRBV6-6 to TRBJ2-7; D is ambiguous. Germline CDR1 is MNHNY and CDR2 is SVGAGI (reference sequence). This CDR3 is built from 14 residues. V dropped 6 bases and J dropped 2 bases, with 14 bases sitting between them. CDR3 residues: CASRSSNSAYEQYF. The CDR3 DNA reads as TGTGCCAGCAGATCGTCCAACTCCGCCTACGAGCAGTACTTC.